This TCR beta chain is drawn from a study of CD8 T cells in ankylosing spondylitis. The V and J ends lost 0 bases and 1 base respectively, with 11 bases between them. CDR3 length: 16 residues. From germline, CDR1 is SGHTA and CDR2 FQGNSA. TCRdb reprocessed the 5' RACE reads via MiXCR and lists one record per CDR3 protein. The data contain just under 350,000 distinct CDR3 sequences, roughly 15% of them seen just once; the ten biggest clones take up 0.95% to 1.4%. Remarks on this clonotype: What it binds is unknown.

Study-wide results and limits: Several highly homologous variants made up a TCR beta motif, and this motif appeared characteristic of ankylosing spondylitis blood.

The chain carries TRBV7-2 and TRBJ2-3, with D tentatively TRBD2 (6 bases). Sequenced material: blood, either unsorted or a sorted T cell fraction (not recorded which). The TCR originated in a male donor with ankylosing spondylitis or in good health (not recorded which). CDR3 residues: CASSLAGASGTDTQYF. The CDR3 coding sequence is TGTGCCAGCAGCTTAGCAGGGGCTAGCGGCACAGATACGCAGTATTTT. The full variable domain, completed using reference TRBV7-2 and TRBJ2-3, is GAGVSQSPSNKVTEKGKDVELRCDPISGHTALYWYRQSLGQGLEFLIYFQGNSAPDKSGLPSDRFSAERTGGSVSTLTIQRTQQEDSAVYLCASSLAGASGTDTQYFGPGTRLTVL.